At least ten counts were recorded for the clone carrying this TCR beta chain. Its specificity is unknown. These data belong to a study of early T cells in non-severe SARS-CoV-2 infection. Looking at the study overall: Chains were not paired, and sequencing was done on bulk RNA from unsorted whole blood.

Findings of the study overall: Anti-spike CD8 specificities were favored by VDJdb matching, whose results missed private and CD4 specificities.

V was pared by 3 bases and J by 2 bases, with 7 bases between. This CDR3 comprises 14 residues. CDR1 and CDR2 from the germline V gene are ENHRY and SYGVKD. Researchers tagged individual cDNA molecules with unique molecular identifiers. TCRdb re-called the 5' RACE reads through MiXCR, storing one row per CDR3 protein. Among 25,000 to 35,000 distinct CDR3 sequences listed, about 4.6% were seen once. Sequenced here: whole blood, sampled at baseline. This rearrangement joins TRBV10-3 to TRBJ2-2; unclear D gene. The receptor's source is an adult who was a healthcare worker with PCR-confirmed SARS-CoV-2 infection or an uninfected control (not recorded which). In DNA, the CDR3 is TGTGCCATCAGTGATGCACAAAACACCGGGGAGCTGTTTTTT. Its translation: CAISDAQNTGELFF.